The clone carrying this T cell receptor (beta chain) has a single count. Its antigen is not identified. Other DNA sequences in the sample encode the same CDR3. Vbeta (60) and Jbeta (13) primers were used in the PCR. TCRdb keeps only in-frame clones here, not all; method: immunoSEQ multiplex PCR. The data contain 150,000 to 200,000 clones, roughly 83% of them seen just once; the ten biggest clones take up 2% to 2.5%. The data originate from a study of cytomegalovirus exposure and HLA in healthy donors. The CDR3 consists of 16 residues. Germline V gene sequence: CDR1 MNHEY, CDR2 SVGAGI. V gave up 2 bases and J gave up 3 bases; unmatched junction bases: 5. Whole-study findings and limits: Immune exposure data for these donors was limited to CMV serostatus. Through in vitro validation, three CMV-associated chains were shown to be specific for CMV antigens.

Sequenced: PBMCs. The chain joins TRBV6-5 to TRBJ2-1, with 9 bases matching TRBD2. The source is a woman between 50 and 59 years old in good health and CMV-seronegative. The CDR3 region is CASSYTAGGLYNEQFF. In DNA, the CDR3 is TGTGCCAGCAGTTACACCGCGGGAGGGCTCTACAATGAGCAGTTCTTC.